The T cell receptor (beta chain) described here comes from a study of blood T cell repertoires in COVID-19. For the study at large: Specimens from acute and convalescent COVID-19 originated in the United States, Italy and Spain.

The data were produced by immunoSEQ multiplex PCR, yet TCRdb's version contains in-frame clones alone and is incomplete. The sample includes approximately 130,000 clones, about 86% of them seen just once. V was clipped by 5 bases and J by 6 bases; unmatched bases: 13. The CDR3 spans 16 residues. CDR1 is MNHEY and CDR2 is SMNVEV in the germline V gene (reference sequence). The rearrangement uses TRBV27 and TRBJ1-2; 9 bases agree with TRBD1. This clonotype was sampled from a woman in her 50s who had recovered from COVID-19. Sequences were obtained from peripheral blood. The CDR3 region is CASSTYGGQGENGYTF. The CDR3, as DNA: TGTGCCAGCAGTACATATGGGGGACAGGGTGAAAATGGCTACACCTTC.